This TCR beta chain was sequenced during a study of spatial heterogeneity in lung cancer. Time point indicated: sample taken at primary tumor resection. Sequencing covered unsorted whole RNA taken from tumor, nontumor lung or frozen PBMC. In its sample, this clonotype was seen many times. Trimming took 10 bases from V and 4 from J; bases not matched to a gene: 10. The CDR3 covers 14 residues. CDR1 ENHRY and CDR2 SYGVKD come from the germline V gene. TCRdb re-called the 5' RACE reads through MiXCR, storing one row per CDR3 protein. The sample lists approximately 10,000 distinct CDR3 sequences, over 6% occurring once.

The sequencing used normal lung tissue next to the tumor, collected at surgery. The TCR originated in a male donor with early-stage non-small cell lung cancer. This rearrangement joins TRBV10-3 to TRBJ2-3; 8 bases are a match to TRBD2. CDR3 DNA sequence: TGTGCCACTAGACGGGAGGGCCCCGCAGATACGCAGTATTTT. Protein product: CATRREGPADTQYF.